The 22 T cell receptor beta chains below come from one sample, sequenced in a study of control samples from healthy donors and cancer patients. Assay: immunoSEQ multiplex PCR; the TCRdb copy retains only in-frame clones and omits some. The sample records roughly 130,000 clones, about 88% being singletons. The sequenced material came from blood. The receptors were sampled from a woman aged 25 to 45 in good health.

CDR3 DNA: TGTGCCAGCAGTGAAATTTCAGTGGACAGGGGGCGAAGGTCTGAAAAACTGTTTTTT. Amino acids: CASSEISVDRGRRSEKLFF. The V call is TRBV6-1, the J call TRBJ1-4; 11 positions match TRBD1. Germline V gene lookup returns CDR1 MNHNS and CDR2 SASEGT. The trim removed 2 bases at V and 7 bases at J, leaving 15 bases unmatched. The CDR3 has 19 residues.

DNA for the CDR3: TGTGCCAGCAGCTTAGACCGGGATACGCAGTATTTT. Its protein is CASSLDRDTQYF. V is TRBV11-1 and J is TRBJ2-3; D not certain. V lost 1 base, J lost 6 bases, and 5 bases lay in between. Germline V CDR1 and CDR2: SGHAT, FQDESV (reference sequence). The CDR3 length is 12 residues.

The J gene is TRBJ1-4, the V gene TRBV3-1 (or the pseudogene TRBV3-2); no definite D call. Germline CDR1 reads LGHDT; CDR2 reads YNNKEL (reference sequence). The CDR3 totals 15 residues. Trimming took 5 bases from V and 0 from J, leaving 10 bases between them. The CDR3 coding sequence is TGTGCCAGCAGCTATGACGGTGCAACTAATGAAAAACTGTTTTTT. Translating gives CASSYDGATNEKLFF.

This clone was seen a single time. This chain links TRBV5-1 with TRBJ2-7, with 14 bases identical to TRBD2. Trimming cost V 4 bases and J 6 bases; bases outside gene matches: 3. In germline, CDR1 is SGHRS, CDR2 YFSETQ. The CDR3 is 14 amino acids. The CDR3 DNA sequence: TGCGCCAGCAGCGAGGGACTAGCGGGAGTCGAGCAGTACTTC. It encodes CASSEGLAGVEQYF.

The chain joins TRBV10-2 to TRBJ1-1; a weak D match, TRBD1 (6 bases). Germline CDR1 is WSHSY and CDR2 is SAAADI. This CDR3 region has 13 residues. Trimming took off 3 bases at V and 5 bases at J, with 10 bases between the two ends. In DNA form, the CDR3 reads TGCGCCAGCAGTGAACAGGGTGGGACTGAAGCTTTCTTT. It specifies CASSEQGGTEAFF.

The CDR3 spells CASSVEGSNYGYTF. DNA for the CDR3: TGTGCCAGCAGCGTAGAAGGGTCTAACTATGGCTACACCTTC. The chain links TRBV9 to TRBJ1-2; D unclear. CDR1 and CDR2 (germline): SGDLS, YYNGEE. Deletions cut 0 bases from V and 0 bases from J, with 6 bases between. This CDR3 region has 14 residues.

The rearrangement links TRBV6-4 to TRBJ2-3; 7 positions match TRBD1. CDR1 and CDR2 from the germline V gene are MRHNA and SNTAGT. This CDR3 is built from 13 residues. V dropped 8 bases and J dropped 4; count of bases not matched to a gene: 6. The CDR3 nucleotides read TGTGCCAGCGGCGGAACAGGGGCAGATACGCAGTATTTT. Its translation: CASGGTGADTQYF.

The chain couples TRBV5-8 to TRBJ1-5; 10 bases agree with TRBD1. The length of the CDR3 is 15 residues. Germline assignment: CDR1 SGHTS and CDR2 YDEGEE. V gave up 4 bases and J gave up 6 bases; unmatched junction bases: 7. Here the CDR3 DNA reads TGTGCCAGCAGCGTCGGAGGGACAGGGGTTCAGCCCCAGCATTTT. As protein: CASSVGGTGVQPQHF. The full variable domain, rest sourced from reference TRBV5-8 and TRBJ1-5, is EAGVTQSPTHLIKTRGQQATLRCSPISGHTSVYWYQQALGLGLQFLLWYDEGEERNRGNFPPRFSGRQFPNYSSELNVNALELEDSALYLCASSVGGTGVQPQHFGDGTRLSIL.

The rearrangement uses TRBV2 and TRBJ2-3; 11 bases are a match to TRBD2. V was clipped by 8 bases and J by 5 bases; unmatched bases: 12. This CDR3 contains 16 residues. Germline CDR1 SNHLY, CDR2 FYNNEI. CDR3 DNA sequence: TGTGCCAGCGCCACTAGCGGGAGATTGGGAGGAGATACGCAGTATTTT. Protein product: CASATSGRLGGDTQYF.

This clone was recorded a few times. The sample contains more than one DNA sequence encoding this CDR3. The rearrangement uses TRBV19 and TRBJ1-5, with 7 bases fitting TRBD1. Germline loops: CDR1 LNHDA, CDR2 SQIVND (reference sequence). After removal of 2 bases from V and 2 bases from J, the junction contained 3 bases not matched to a gene. The CDR3 covers 15 residues. The CDR3 nucleotides are TGTGCCAGTAGTATAAACAGGGGCGGCAATCAGCCCCAGCATTTT. This encodes CASSINRGGNQPQHF.

This clone was seen once. This chain uses TRBV10-3 with TRBJ2-7; 7 bases agree with TRBD1. J gave up 2 bases and V 11 bases, and 9 bases lay outside the gene matches. Germline CDR1 reads ENHRY; CDR2 reads SYGVKD. CDR3 size: 13 residues. The chain's CDR3 is CAVTQGQTYEQYF. The CDR3 DNA follows: TGTGCCGTAACACAGGGGCAGACCTACGAGCAGTACTTC.

The chain has TRBV6-2 or TRBV6-3 and TRBJ1-5; no clear D. Trimming stripped 6 bases from V and 5 bases from J, with 20 bases between. The germline gives CDR1 MNHEY, CDR2 SVGEGT. CDR3 length: 16 amino acids. DNA of the CDR3: TGTGCCAGCAGCTCCTCGAGGCAGGAGTACTATCAGCCCCAGCATTTT. This translates into CASSSSRQEYYQPQHF.

V is TRBV12-3 or TRBV12-4 and J is TRBJ2-1; possible D gene TRBD1, 5 bases. The CDR3 contains 12 residues. Trimming took 1 base from V and 8 from J, leaving 6 bases between them. CDR3 in DNA: TGTGCCAGCAGTTTAGGGGGCGATGAGCAGTTCTTC. This codes for CASSLGGDEQFF.

CDR3 sequence reads: CASSLGGATEAFF. The DNA of the CDR3 is TGTGCCAGCAGCTTAGGAGGGGCGACTGAAGCTTTCTTT. The chain employs TRBV7-8 and TRBJ1-1, with D perhaps TRBD1 (5 bases). Germline CDR1 and CDR2: SGHVS and FQNEAQ. V was pared by 1 base and J by 5 bases, with 8 bases between. This CDR3 has 13 residues.

The genes are TRBV19 and TRBJ2-3; TRBD1 agrees at 10 bases. Germline loops: CDR1 LNHDA, CDR2 SQIVND (reference sequence). V lost 1 base to trimming and J lost 5 bases; unmatched junction nucleotides: 3. CDR3 length: 15 amino acids. CDR3 region: CASSIGQGAGDTQYF. The CDR3 DNA follows: TGTGCCAGTAGTATAGGACAGGGGGCGGGAGATACGCAGTATTTT.

The V gene is TRBV11-2, the J gene TRBJ2-2, with D unresolved. The CDR3 contains 14 residues. The germline V gene has CDR1 SGHAT and CDR2 FQNNGV. The V end lost 4 bases, the J end lost 4 bases, and 10 bases lay between the germline ends. The CDR3 nucleotides read TGTGCCAGCAGCTCCACTACGTCCACCGGGGAGCTGTTTTTT. Protein sequence: CASSSTTSTGELFF.

The chain couples TRBV9 to TRBJ1-3; 7 nucleotides line up with TRBD1. Germline V gives CDR1 SGDLS, CDR2 YYNGEE. Losses at the gene ends were 3 bases for V and 2 bases for J; bases not matched to a gene: 5. The CDR3 runs to 15 residues. The CDR3 bases are TGTGCCAGCAGCGACAGGGGTGCCCCTGGAAACACCATATATTTT. This sequence encodes CASSDRGAPGNTIYF.

This clone was found once. This chain uses TRBV5-6 with TRBJ1-4; unclear D gene. With 0 bases removed from V and 6 bases from J, the gap between germline ends came to 15 bases. CDR1 and CDR2 (germline): SGHDT, YYEEEE. The CDR3 covers 16 residues. CDR3 in amino acids: CASSLALGLRDEKLFF. The CDR3 bases are TGTGCCAGCAGCTTGGCCCTTGGCCTCCGGGATGAAAAACTGTTTTTT.

V is TRBV9 and J is TRBJ2-6; D not resolved. V was pared by 0 bases and J by 3 bases, with 10 bases between. The V gene's germline CDR1 is SGDLS and CDR2 YYNGEE. The CDR3 loop spans 16 amino acids. In DNA, the CDR3 is TGTGCCAGCAGCGTAGGGATGGGTGGTGGGGCCAACGTCCTGACTTTC. This encodes CASSVGMGGGANVLTF.

The V gene is TRBV7-3, the J gene TRBJ1-3; possibly TRBD1 for D (6 bases). Trimming took 5 bases from V and 4 from J, leaving 15 bases between them. CDR3 length: 15 amino acids. Germline values: CDR1 SGHTA, CDR2 FQGTGA. The CDR3 reads CASSANTGLGNTIYF. The DNA for the CDR3 is TGTGCCAGCAGCGCGAACACAGGGTTGGGAAACACCATATATTTT.

The rearrangement joins TRBV30 to TRBJ2-1, with a tentative D call TRBD2 (6 bases). Trimming shortened V by 3 bases and J by 15 bases, and 15 bases separated the two germline ends. Germline assignment: CDR1 GTSNPN and CDR2 SVGIG (reference sequence). The CDR3 contains 11 residues. In nucleotides, the CDR3 is TGTGCCTGGAGCCTGGGAGCGGGCTGGTTCTTC. Translating it yields CAWSLGAGWFF.

The chain has TRBV10-3 and TRBJ2-3, with 10 bases matching TRBD2. Trimming cost V 3 bases and J 6 bases; bases outside gene matches: 12. CDR1 and CDR2 (germline): ENHRY, SYGVKD. This CDR3 is 17 amino acids long. The CDR3 protein is CAISEFGTSALGDTQYF. The DNA for the CDR3 is TGTGCCATCAGTGAATTCGGGACTAGCGCTTTGGGGGATACGCAGTATTTT.